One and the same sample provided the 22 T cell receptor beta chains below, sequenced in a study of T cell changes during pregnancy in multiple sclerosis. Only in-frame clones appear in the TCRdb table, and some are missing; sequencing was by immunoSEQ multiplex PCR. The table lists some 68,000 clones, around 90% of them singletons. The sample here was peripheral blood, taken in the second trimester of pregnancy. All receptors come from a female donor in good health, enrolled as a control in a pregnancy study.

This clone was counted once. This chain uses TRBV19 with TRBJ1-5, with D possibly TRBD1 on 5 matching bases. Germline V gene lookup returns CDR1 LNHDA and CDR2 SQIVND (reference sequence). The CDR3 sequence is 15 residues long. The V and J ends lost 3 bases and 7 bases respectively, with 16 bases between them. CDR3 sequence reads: CASSIEWKRGQPQHF. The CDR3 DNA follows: TGTGCCAGTAGTATCGAGTGGAAAAGGGGCCAGCCCCAGCATTTT.

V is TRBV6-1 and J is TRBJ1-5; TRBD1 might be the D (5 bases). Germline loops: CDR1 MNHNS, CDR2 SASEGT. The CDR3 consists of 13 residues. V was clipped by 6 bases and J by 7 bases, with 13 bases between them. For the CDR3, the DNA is TGTGCCAGCAGGGGGGGAGCGGGGCAGCCCCAGCATTTT. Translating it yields CASRGGAGQPQHF.

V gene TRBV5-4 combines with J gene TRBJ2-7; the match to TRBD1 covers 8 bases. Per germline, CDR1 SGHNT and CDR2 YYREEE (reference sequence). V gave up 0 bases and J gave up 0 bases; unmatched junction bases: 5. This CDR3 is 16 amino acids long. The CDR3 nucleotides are TGTGCCAGCAGCTTGGAACCCGGACAGGGCTCCTACGAGCAGTACTTC. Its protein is CASSLEPGQGSYEQYF. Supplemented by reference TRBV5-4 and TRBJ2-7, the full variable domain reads ETGVTQSPTHLIKTRGQQVTLRCSSQSGHNTVSWYQQALGQGPQFIFQYYREEENGRGNFPPRFSGLQFPNYSSELNVNALELDDSALYLCASSLEPGQGSYEQYFGPGTRLTVT.

The CDR3 DNA is TGTGCCACCAGCAGAGTCGACAGGGGGCGGACTGAAGCTTTCTTT. Its translation: CATSRVDRGRTEAFF. The J gene is TRBJ1-1, the V gene TRBV15; 10 nucleotides match TRBD1. This CDR3 contains 15 residues. Germline CDR1 and CDR2: LNHNV and YYDKDF (reference sequence). J gave up 5 bases and V 1 base, and 4 bases lay outside the gene matches. Supplemented by reference TRBV15 and TRBJ1-1, the full variable domain reads DAMVIQNPRYQVTQFGKPVTLSCSQTLNHNVMYWYQQKSSQAPKLLFHYYDKDFNNEADTPDNFQSRRPNTSFCFLDIRSPGLGDTAMYLCATSRVDRGRTEAFFGQGTRLTVV.

The CDR3 spells CASSQDGQGTYNEQFF. CDR3 nucleotide sequence: TGCGCCAGCAGCCAAGACGGCCAGGGAACCTACAATGAGCAGTTCTTC. This chain joins TRBV4-3 and TRBJ2-1, with D tentatively TRBD1 (5 bases). V lost 0 bases and J 2 bases, leaving 11 bases between the germline ends. CDR1 is LGHNA and CDR2 is YSLEER in the germline V gene. CDR3 length: 16 amino acids.

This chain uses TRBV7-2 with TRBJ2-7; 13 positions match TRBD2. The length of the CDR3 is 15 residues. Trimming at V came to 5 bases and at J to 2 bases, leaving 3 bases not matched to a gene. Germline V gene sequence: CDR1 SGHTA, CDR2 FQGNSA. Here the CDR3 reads CASSQGLAGTYEQYF. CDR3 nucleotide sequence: TGTGCCAGCAGCCAGGGACTAGCGGGGACCTACGAGCAGTACTTC.

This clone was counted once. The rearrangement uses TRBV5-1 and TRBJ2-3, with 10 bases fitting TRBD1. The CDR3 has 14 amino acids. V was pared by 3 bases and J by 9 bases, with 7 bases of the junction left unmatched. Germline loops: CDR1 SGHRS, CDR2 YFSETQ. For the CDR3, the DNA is TGCGCCAGCAGCTCGGGACAGGGGATACAGACGCAGTATTTT. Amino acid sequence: CASSSGQGIQTQYF.

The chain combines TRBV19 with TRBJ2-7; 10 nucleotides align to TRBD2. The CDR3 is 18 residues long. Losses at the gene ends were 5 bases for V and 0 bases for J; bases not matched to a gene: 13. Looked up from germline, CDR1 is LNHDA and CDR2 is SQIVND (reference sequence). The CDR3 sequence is CASSYRTEASGSSYEQYF. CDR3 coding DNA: TGTGCCAGTAGTTATCGGACAGAGGCTAGCGGGAGCTCCTACGAGCAGTACTTC. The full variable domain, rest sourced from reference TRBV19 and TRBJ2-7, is DGGITQSPKYLFRKEGQNVTLSCEQNLNHDAMYWYRQDPGQGLRLIYYSQIVNDFQKGDIAEGYSVSREKKESFPLTVTSAQKNPTAFYLCASSYRTEASGSSYEQYFGPGTRLTVT.

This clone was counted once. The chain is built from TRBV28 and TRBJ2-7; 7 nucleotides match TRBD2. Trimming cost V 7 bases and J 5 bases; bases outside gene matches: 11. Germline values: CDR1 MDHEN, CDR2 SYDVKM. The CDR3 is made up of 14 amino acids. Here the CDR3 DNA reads TGTGCCAGCACCCTAGGGCGGGGGTACGACGAGCAGTACTTC. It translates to CASTLGRGYDEQYF.

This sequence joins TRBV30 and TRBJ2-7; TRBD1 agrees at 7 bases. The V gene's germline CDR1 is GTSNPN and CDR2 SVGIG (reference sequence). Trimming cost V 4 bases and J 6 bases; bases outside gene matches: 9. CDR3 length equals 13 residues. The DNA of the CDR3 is TGTGCCTGGATGGCAGGGGGAATTTTCGAGCAGTACTTC. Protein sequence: CAWMAGGIFEQYF.

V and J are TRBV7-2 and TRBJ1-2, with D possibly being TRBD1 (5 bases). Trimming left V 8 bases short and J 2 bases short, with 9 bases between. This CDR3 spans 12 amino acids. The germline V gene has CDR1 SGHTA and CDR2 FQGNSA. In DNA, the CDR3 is TGTGCCAGCGGGGCAGGGAACTATGGCTACACCTTC. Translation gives CASGAGNYGYTF.

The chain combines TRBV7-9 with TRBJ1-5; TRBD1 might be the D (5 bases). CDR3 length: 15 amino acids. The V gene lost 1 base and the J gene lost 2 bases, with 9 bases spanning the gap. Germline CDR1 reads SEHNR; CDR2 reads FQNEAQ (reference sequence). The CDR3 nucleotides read TGTGCCAGCAGCTTAGAAGGGGTTGGCAATCAGCCCCAGCATTTT. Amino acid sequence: CASSLEGVGNQPQHF. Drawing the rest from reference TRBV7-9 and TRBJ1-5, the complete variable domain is DTGVSQNPRHKITKRGQNVTFRCDPISEHNRLYWYRQTLGQGPEFLTYFQNEAQLEKSRLLSDRFSAERPKGSFSTLEIQRTEQGDSAMYLCASSLEGVGNQPQHFGDGTRLSIL.

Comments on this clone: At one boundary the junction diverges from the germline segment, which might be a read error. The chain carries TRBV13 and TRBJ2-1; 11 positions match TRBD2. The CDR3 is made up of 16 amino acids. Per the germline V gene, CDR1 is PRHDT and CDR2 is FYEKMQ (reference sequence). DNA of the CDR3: TGTGCCAGCAACTTAGGGCTAGCGGGAGGTTACAATGAGCAGTTCTTC. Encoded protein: CASNLGLAGGYNEQFF.

Here the CDR3 DNA reads TGTGCCAGCAGCCTCAACAGGGGGGGCGCAGATACGCAGTATTTT. Protein product: CASSLNRGGADTQYF. The rearrangement uses TRBV7-8 and TRBJ2-3; a possible D gene is TRBD1 (8 bases). The CDR3 is 15 residues long. CDR1 and CDR2 from the germline V gene are SGHVS and FQNEAQ. V was shortened by 5 bases and J by 4 bases, with 16 bases between the two germline ends.

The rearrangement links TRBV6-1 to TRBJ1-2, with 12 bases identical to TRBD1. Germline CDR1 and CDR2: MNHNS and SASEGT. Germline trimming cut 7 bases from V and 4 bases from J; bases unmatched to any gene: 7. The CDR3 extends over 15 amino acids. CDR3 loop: CASIRDRGHVYGYTF. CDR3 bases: TGTGCCAGCATCCGGGACAGGGGGCATGTCTATGGCTACACCTTC.

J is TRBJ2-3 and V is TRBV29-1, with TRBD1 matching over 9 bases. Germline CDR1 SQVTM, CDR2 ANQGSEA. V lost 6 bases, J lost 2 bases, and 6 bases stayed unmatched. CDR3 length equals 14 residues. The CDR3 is CSVGTGWDTDTQYF. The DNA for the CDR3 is TGCAGCGTCGGGACAGGGTGGGACACAGATACGCAGTATTTT.

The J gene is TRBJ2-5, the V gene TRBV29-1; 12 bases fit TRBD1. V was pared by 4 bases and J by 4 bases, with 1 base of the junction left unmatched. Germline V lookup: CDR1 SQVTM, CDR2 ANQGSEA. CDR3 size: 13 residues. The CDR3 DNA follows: TGCAGCGTTGGGGACAGGGGGCGAGAGACCCAGTACTTC. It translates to CSVGDRGRETQYF.

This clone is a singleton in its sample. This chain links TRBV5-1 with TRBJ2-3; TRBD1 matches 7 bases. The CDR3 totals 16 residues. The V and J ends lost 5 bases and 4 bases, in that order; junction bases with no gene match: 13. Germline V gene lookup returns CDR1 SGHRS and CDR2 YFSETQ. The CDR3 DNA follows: TGCGCCAGCAGTTCTGGACAGGCCGAGGGGGCAGATACGCAGTATTTT. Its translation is CASSSGQAEGADTQYF.

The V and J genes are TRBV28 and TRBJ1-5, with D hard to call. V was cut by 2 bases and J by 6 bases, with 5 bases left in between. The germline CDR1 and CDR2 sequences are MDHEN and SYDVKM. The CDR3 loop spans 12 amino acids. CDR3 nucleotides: TGTGCCAGCAGTTTACTAGTTCAGCCCCAGCATTTT. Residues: CASSLLVQPQHF.

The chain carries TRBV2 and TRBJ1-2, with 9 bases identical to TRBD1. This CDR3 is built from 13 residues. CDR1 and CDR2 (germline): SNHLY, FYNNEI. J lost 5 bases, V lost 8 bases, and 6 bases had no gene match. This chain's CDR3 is CASVGTGRYGYTF. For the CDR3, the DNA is TGTGCCAGCGTGGGGACAGGGCGGTATGGCTACACCTTC.

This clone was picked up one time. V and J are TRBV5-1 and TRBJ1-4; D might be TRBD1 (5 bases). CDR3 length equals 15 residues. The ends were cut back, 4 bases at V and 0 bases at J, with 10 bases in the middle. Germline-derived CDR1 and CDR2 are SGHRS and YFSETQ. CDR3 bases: TGCGCCAGCAGCCGGGGGGATTCAACTAATGAAAAACTGTTTTTT. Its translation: CASSRGDSTNEKLFF.

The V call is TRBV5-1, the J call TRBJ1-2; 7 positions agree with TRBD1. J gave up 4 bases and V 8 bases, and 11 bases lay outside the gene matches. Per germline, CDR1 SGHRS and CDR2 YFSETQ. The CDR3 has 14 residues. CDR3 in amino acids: CASTLGTDIYGYTF. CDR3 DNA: TGCGCCAGTACCTTAGGGACAGACATCTATGGCTACACCTTC.